The present entry profiles one T cell receptor (beta chain) with its context. What it binds is not known. Only in-frame clones appear in the TCRdb table, and some are missing; sequencing was by immunoSEQ multiplex PCR. The sample carries roughly 48,000 clones, around 83% recorded once. The entry originates in a study of memory CD4+ T cells and cytomegalovirus serostatus. Whole-study findings and limits: About two fifths of the roughly 150 known CMV-associated TCRbeta sequences appeared in CD4+ memory.

Unmatched junction bases numbered 9, after V lost 5 bases and J lost 6 bases. The CDR3 spans 15 residues. Germline V CDR1 and CDR2: MNHEY, SVGAGI. Single viable CD3+CD4+CD8-CD45RO+ cells were sorted as the memory CD4+ T cells. The sequence was obtained from an adult in good health and CMV-seropositive. Sample: memory CD4+ T cells from blood. The chain employs TRBV6-5 and TRBJ2-7, with 11 bases identical to TRBD2. The CDR3, as DNA: TGTGCCAGCAGTCGCGCGGAAGGACTAGCGGGCGAGCAGTACTTC. Its protein is CASSRAEGLAGEQYF.